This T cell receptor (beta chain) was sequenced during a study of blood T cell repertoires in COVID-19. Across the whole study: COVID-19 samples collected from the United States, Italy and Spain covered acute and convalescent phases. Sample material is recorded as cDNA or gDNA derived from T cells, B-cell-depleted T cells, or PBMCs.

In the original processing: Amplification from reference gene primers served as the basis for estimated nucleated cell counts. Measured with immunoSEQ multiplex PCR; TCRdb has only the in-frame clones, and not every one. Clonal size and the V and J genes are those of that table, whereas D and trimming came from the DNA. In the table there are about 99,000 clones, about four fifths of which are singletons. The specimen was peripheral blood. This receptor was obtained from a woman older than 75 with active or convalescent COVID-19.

CDR3 residues: CASSPASGGDTQYF. In DNA form, the CDR3 reads TGTGCCAGCAGCCCCGCCAGCGGGGGCGATACGCAGTATTTT. V and J are TRBV5-6 and TRBJ2-3; TRBD2 agrees at 8 bases. Germline V lookup: CDR1 SGHDT, CDR2 YYEEEE. The length of the CDR3 is 14 residues. V shed 4 bases, J shed 6 bases, and the junction held 7 bases outside the gene matches.